Presented here are 9 T cell receptor beta chains from one specimen sequenced in a study of regulatory T cells in long-lasting Graves disease. The time point is: persistent/refractory GD, antithyroid drugs over 5 years with positive TRAb. PBMCs were the source of the RNA used for TCR sequencing. Through Arm-PCR of CDR3 regions and iRepertoire HTBI primers, TCR beta libraries were built. MiXCR, applied by TCRdb to the multiplex PCR reads, yields one record per CDR3 protein. The table shows around 460,000 distinct CDR3 sequences, with 22% occurring only once. Sample: peripheral blood mononuclear cells (PBMCs), taken when the disease was refractory, from a patient treated with antithyroid drugs. Every receptor here comes from a female donor with Graves disease.

This clonotype was counted many times. The chain employs TRBV28 and TRBJ2-4, with 7 bases matching TRBD1. Trimming cost V 6 bases and J 1 base; bases outside gene matches: 6. The germline gives CDR1 MDHEN, CDR2 SYDVKM. The CDR3 extends over 15 amino acids. The DNA for the CDR3 is TGTGCCAGCAGCATGACAGGGAGCGCCAAAAACATTCAGTACTTC. Encoded protein: CASSMTGSAKNIQYF.

This clonotype has at least ten counts. V usage is TRBV3-1 and J usage is TRBJ2-5; possibly TRBD1 for D (6 bases). The CDR3 is 14 amino acids. CDR1 is LGHDT, CDR2 YNNKEL, per germline (reference sequence). V shed 4 bases and J shed 0 bases, with 9 bases lying between them. CDR3 bases: TGTGCCAGCAGCCTCCGGACAGACCAAGAGACCCAGTACTTC. It codes for CASSLRTDQETQYF.

This clonotype was detected many times. The genes are TRBV28 and TRBJ2-7, with D possibly being TRBD2 (6 bases). The germline V and J ends were trimmed by 6 bases and 4 bases, with 10 bases remaining between them. Looked up from germline, CDR1 is MDHEN and CDR2 is SYDVKM. There are 12 residues in the CDR3. The CDR3 spells CASRTGSYEQYF. The CDR3 coding sequence is TGTGCCAGCAGAACCGGGAGTTACGAGCAGTACTTC.

This clonotype has a count of ten or more. J is TRBJ2-7 and V is TRBV6-1, with 8 bases fitting TRBD1. Per germline, CDR1 MNHNS and CDR2 SASEGT. The CDR3 is made up of 15 amino acids. With V trimmed by 6 bases and J by 0 bases, 7 bases remained unmatched. CDR3: CASRPPGQASYEQYF. The CDR3 nucleotides read TGTGCCAGCAGACCCCCGGGACAGGCCTCCTACGAGCAGTACTTC.

The chain has TRBV7-2 and TRBJ1-4; D is unclear. This CDR3 has 18 residues. V was cut by 1 base and J by 0 bases, with 15 bases left in between. CDR1 and CDR2 (germline): SGHTA, FQGNSA. The CDR3 sequence is CASSLGLSATPTNEKLFF. CDR3 nucleotides: TGTGCCAGCAGCTTAGGTCTCAGTGCGACCCCAACTAATGAAAAACTGTTTTTT.

The chain is built from TRBV6-1 and TRBJ2-7; D remains unclear. CDR1 and CDR2 from the germline V gene are MNHNS and SASEGT. The V and J ends lost 6 bases and 5 bases respectively, with 11 bases between them. This CDR3 region has 12 residues. The DNA of the CDR3 is TGTGCCAGCAGACTTACGTTCAACGAGCAGTACTTC. Encoded protein: CASRLTFNEQYF.

This chain joins TRBV5-1 and TRBJ2-6; 8 positions match TRBD1. CDR1 is SGHRS, CDR2 YFSETQ, per germline. This CDR3 region has 18 residues. The V segment lost 3 bases and the J segment 1 base; nucleotides outside the gene matches: 9. The CDR3, as DNA: TGCGCCAGCAGCTCGATTCCGGGACAGGCTTCTGGGGCCAACGTCCTGACTTTC. Residues: CASSSIPGQASGANVLTF. The whole variable domain, filled in from reference TRBV5-1 and TRBJ2-6, reads KAGVTQTPRYLIKTRGQQVTLSCSPISGHRSVSWYQQTPGQGLQFLFEYFSETQRNKGNFPGRFSGRQFSNSRSEMNVSTLELGDSALYLCASSSIPGQASGANVLTFGAGSRLTVL.

This clonotype has only one observation. A much larger clone differs by one base, so this may be a read error. This rearrangement joins TRBV6-2 or TRBV6-3 to TRBJ2-7, with D unresolved. Germline V lookup: CDR1 MNHEY, CDR2 SVGEGT. The CDR3 spans 14 residues. The CDR3 here is CASIAAHYSYGQYF. Written as DNA, the CDR3 is TGTGCCAGCATTGCCGCCCACTACTCCTACGGGCAGTACTTC.

This sequence joins TRBV7-2 and TRBJ1-2, with 9 bases that match TRBD1. The germline CDR1 and CDR2 sequences are SGHTA and FQGNSA. The CDR3 runs 16 residues. V was pared by 5 bases and J by 4 bases, with 11 bases of the junction left unmatched. The chain's CDR3 is CASSADRTGGIYGYTF. CDR3 nucleotides: TGTGCCAGCAGCGCCGACCGCACAGGGGGCATCTATGGCTACACCTTC.